One and the same sample provided the 28 T cell receptor beta chains below, sequenced in a study of cytomegalovirus exposure and HLA in healthy donors. The PCR made use of 60 Vbeta and 13 Jbeta primers. Sequencing was performed with immunoSEQ multiplex PCR; in TCRdb, only in-frame clones are kept and a portion is missing. In the table there are about 120,000 clones, 79% of which are singletons. What was sequenced was PBMCs. Receptors were obtained from a man between 25 and 39 years old in good health and CMV-seropositive.

The V gene is TRBV7-3, the J gene TRBJ2-6; 7 bases line up with TRBD1. Germline-derived CDR1 and CDR2 are SGHTA and FQGTGA. The CDR3 covers 15 residues. V shed 5 bases and J 2 bases; nucleotides not matched to a gene: 3. The CDR3 DNA reads TGTGCCAGCAGCCTGGGACAGCCTGGGGCCAACGTCCTGACTTTC. Its translation: CASSLGQPGANVLTF. The whole variable domain, filled in from reference TRBV7-3 and TRBJ2-6, reads GAGVSQTPSNKVTEKGKYVELRCDPISGHTALYWYRQSLGQGPEFLIYFQGTGAADDSGLPNDRFFAVRPEGSVSTLKIQRTERGDSAVYLCASSLGQPGANVLTFGAGSRLTVL.

The CDR3 is CASRRIAGGRYEQYF. The CDR3 DNA is TGTGCCAGCAGGAGAATAGCGGGGGGGCGGTACGAGCAGTACTTC. The V and J genes are TRBV7-2 and TRBJ2-7; 11 nucleotides line up with TRBD2. Germline values: CDR1 SGHTA, CDR2 FQGNSA. V was clipped by 6 bases and J by 4 bases; unmatched bases: 8. The CDR3 covers 15 residues.

The V and J genes are TRBV29-1 and TRBJ2-1; TRBD2 might be the D (6 bases). The CDR3 loop spans 12 amino acids. Deletions cut 6 bases from V and 0 bases from J, with 6 bases between. Germline values: CDR1 SQVTM, CDR2 ANQGSEA. The CDR3 bases are TGCAGCGTGCGGGGCTCCTACAATGAGCAGTTCTTC. Translating gives CSVRGSYNEQFF.

The chain couples TRBV7-9 to TRBJ2-2; 14 bases match TRBD2. V lost 7 bases, J lost 2 bases, and 6 bases stayed unmatched. The CDR3 totals 17 residues. CDR1 is SEHNR, CDR2 FQNEAQ, per germline (reference sequence). The CDR3 here is CASTPGLAGGNTGELFF. In DNA form, the CDR3 reads TGTGCCAGCACCCCAGGACTAGCGGGGGGTAACACCGGGGAGCTGTTTTTT. The variable domain in full, with the rest retrieved from reference TRBV7-9 and TRBJ2-2, is DTGVSQNPRHKITKRGQNVTFRCDPISEHNRLYWYRQTLGQGPEFLTYFQNEAQLEKSRLLSDRFSAERPKGSFSTLEIQRTEQGDSAMYLCASTPGLAGGNTGELFFGEGSRLTVL.

The chain combines TRBV28 with TRBJ1-2; 8 bases fit TRBD1. Germline V gene data show CDR1 as MDHEN and CDR2 as SYDVKM. The CDR3 is made up of 15 amino acids. V lost 2 bases and J lost 5; bases outside the gene matches: 7. CDR3 bases: TGTGCCAGCAGTTTAGGGGCGGGACAGGCTTATGGCTACACCTTC. Translating it yields CASSLGAGQAYGYTF.

This clone was seen just once. The rearrangement uses TRBV9 and TRBJ2-5, with TRBD2 matching over 7 bases. The DNA end favors TRBJ2-7, so the J call may be wrong. The CDR3 is 14 amino acids. The germline gives CDR1 SGDLS, CDR2 YYNGEE. The CDR3 reads CASSVGGSPYEQYF. CDR3 sequence (DNA): TGTGCCAGCAGCGTTGGCGGGAGCCCCTACGAGCAGTACTTC.

This chain links TRBV10-3 with TRBJ1-3; the D is unclear. CDR1 and CDR2 from the germline V gene are ENHRY and SYGVKD. This CDR3 contains 15 residues. V lost 3 bases, J lost 0 bases, and 9 bases lay in between. CDR3 DNA sequence: TGTGCCATCAGTGATCTTCAGGACTCTGGAAACACCATATATTTT. Its protein is CAISDLQDSGNTIYF.

CDR3 in amino acids: CASSEPGQGINEQFF. The CDR3 DNA reads TGTGCCAGCAGTGAGCCGGGACAGGGAATAAATGAGCAGTTCTTC. The chain joins TRBV6-4 to TRBJ2-1, with 9 bases matching TRBD1. Germline CDR1 reads MRHNA; CDR2 reads SNTAGT. CDR3 length: 15 amino acids. The J segment lost 7 bases and the V segment lost 3 bases, leaving 7 bases of the junction unmatched.

The CDR3 spells CAISEGQVSMNTEAFF. DNA for the CDR3: TGTGCCATCAGTGAAGGACAGGTGAGCATGAACACTGAAGCTTTCTTT. The gene calls are TRBV10-3 and TRBJ1-1; 7 nucleotides align to TRBD1. V lost 3 bases and J lost 0; bases outside the gene matches: 7. The CDR3 has 16 residues. CDR1 is ENHRY, CDR2 SYGVKD, per germline.

Note on this clone: The same CDR3 also results from other DNA sequences found in this sample. The chain employs TRBV7-3 and TRBJ1-1; D is undetermined. V gave up 5 bases and J gave up 0 bases, with 10 bases separating them. This CDR3 has 14 residues. Germline V gives CDR1 SGHTA, CDR2 FQGTGA. The CDR3 protein is CASSPNSLNTEAFF. The CDR3 DNA reads TGTGCCAGCAGCCCTAACAGCCTGAACACTGAAGCTTTCTTT.

The rearrangement joins TRBV7-3 to TRBJ2-3, with 8 positions matching TRBD2. The V segment lost 3 bases and the J segment 0 bases; nucleotides outside the gene matches: 5. This CDR3 spans 16 amino acids. CDR1 is SGHTA and CDR2 is FQGTGA in the germline V gene. The CDR3 coding sequence is TGTGCCAGCAGCTTCGGGCTAGCGGGCAGCACAGATACGCAGTATTTT. It codes for CASSFGLAGSTDTQYF.

CDR3 loop: CASRGTSGSSYEQYF. The CDR3 bases are TGTGCCAGCAGGGGGACTAGCGGGAGCTCCTACGAGCAGTACTTC. The V call is TRBV5-8, the J call TRBJ2-7, with 14 bases matching TRBD2. V shed 5 bases and J 0 bases; nucleotides not matched to a gene: 1. From germline, CDR1 is SGHTS and CDR2 YDEGEE. This CDR3 is built from 15 residues.

This clone appeared once. The sample contains more than one DNA sequence encoding this CDR3. The V gene is TRBV7-2, the J gene TRBJ2-3; 9 positions agree with TRBD2. The germline CDR1 and CDR2 sequences are SGHTA and FQGNSA. Unmatched junction bases numbered 8, after V lost 3 bases and J lost 4 bases. This CDR3 comprises 16 residues. The CDR3 loop reads CASSFLSGGRADTQYF. The DNA for the CDR3 is TGTGCCAGCAGCTTCCTTAGCGGGGGCCGGGCAGATACGCAGTATTTT.

The gene calls are TRBV28 and TRBJ2-5, with unresolved D. TRBJ2-7 matches the DNA end more closely, so the J call is doubtful. Germline-derived CDR1 and CDR2 are MDHEN and SYDVKM. The CDR3 is made up of 14 amino acids. Here the CDR3 reads CASSGWPGSYEQYF. In DNA, the CDR3 is TGTGCCAGCAGTGGGTGGCCAGGAAGCTACGAGCAGTACTTC.

V usage is TRBV5-1 and J usage is TRBJ2-5; TRBD2 agrees at 9 bases. With 0 bases clipped from V and 5 bases from J, the junction kept 2 bases outside the gene matches. Per the germline V gene, CDR1 is SGHRS and CDR2 is YFSETQ. The CDR3 consists of 14 residues. The CDR3 DNA follows: TGCGCCAGCAGCTTGGGACTAGCGGCCGAGACCCAGTACTTC. It specifies CASSLGLAAETQYF.

The DNA of the CDR3 is TGTGCCAGCAGTCCCTCGGTTGTCAGACGGGCAGATACGCAGTATTTT. It yields the protein CASSPSVVRRADTQYF. This chain joins TRBV27 and TRBJ2-3; no definite D call. This CDR3 region has 16 residues. V was cut by 5 bases and J by 4 bases, with 19 bases left in between. The germline CDR1 and CDR2 sequences are MNHEY and SMNVEV (reference sequence).

The chain couples TRBV30 to TRBJ1-3; 8 nucleotides align to TRBD1. Germline V gene sequence: CDR1 GTSNPN, CDR2 SVGIG (reference sequence). The length of the CDR3 is 14 residues. J lost 6 bases, V lost 3 bases, and 7 bases had no gene match. For the CDR3, the DNA is TGTGCCTGGAGAGGCGGACAGGGTGTAAACACCATATATTTT. Encoded protein: CAWRGGQGVNTIYF.

This clone turned up a few times. This rearrangement joins TRBV19 to TRBJ1-5, with D possibly TRBD1 on 6 matching bases. Germline V lookup: CDR1 LNHDA, CDR2 SQIVND (reference sequence). Trimming stripped 10 bases from V and 2 bases from J, with 15 bases between. The CDR3 runs to 14 residues. CDR3 in amino acids: CATEKAGGNQPQHF. For the CDR3, the DNA is TGTGCCACCGAGAAGGCAGGGGGCAATCAGCCCCAGCATTTT. Full variable domain (rest looked up from reference TRBV19 and TRBJ1-5): DGGITQSPKYLFRKEGQNVTLSCEQNLNHDAMYWYRQDPGQGLRLIYYSQIVNDFQKGDIAEGYSVSREKKESFPLTVTSAQKNPTAFYLCATEKAGGNQPQHFGDGTRLSIL.

The chain has TRBV5-4 and TRBJ2-5; D may be TRBD2 (5 bases). Germline V lookup: CDR1 SGHNT, CDR2 YYREEE (reference sequence). Trimming removed 1 base from V and 4 bases from J, with 20 bases in between. The CDR3 extends over 17 amino acids. CDR3 DNA sequence: TGTGCCAGCAGCTTGTATCCTCGGTCGGGGAAGGTAGAGACCCAGTACTTC. This sequence encodes CASSLYPRSGKVETQYF.

This clone was seen only once. V gene TRBV6-5 combines with J gene TRBJ1-4; D is possibly TRBD1 (6 bases). The CDR3 runs 14 residues. V gave up 7 bases and J gave up 9 bases, with 18 bases separating them. The V gene's germline CDR1 is MNHEY and CDR2 SVGAGI. CDR3 in amino acids: CASTVTGTTKKLFF. DNA for the CDR3: TGTGCCAGCACCGTAACCGGGACAACAAAAAAACTGTTTTTT.

In the case of this clone: Other DNA variants within this sample encode the same CDR3. The V call is TRBV7-2, the J call TRBJ1-1; D is perhaps TRBD1 (5 bases). This CDR3 comprises 13 residues. The germline gives CDR1 SGHTA, CDR2 FQGNSA. Trimming took 5 bases from V and 1 from J, leaving 8 bases between them. CDR3 DNA: TGTGCCAGCAGCCGCGACAGGAACACTGAAGCTTTCTTT. Translation gives CASSRDRNTEAFF.

The count of this clone is one. The chain joins TRBV11-3 to TRBJ1-1; 11 bases fit TRBD1. Germline lookup yields CDR1 SGHNT and CDR2 YENEEA. Losses at the gene ends were 2 bases for V and 4 bases for J; bases not matched to a gene: 6. The CDR3 runs to 16 residues. The CDR3 is CASSLPGQGGATEAFF. The CDR3 DNA reads TGTGCCAGCAGCTTACCGGGACAGGGGGGGGCCACTGAAGCTTTCTTT.

CDR3 DNA: TGTGCCAGCAGCGAGACAGTGAACACTGAAGCTTTCTTT. Translated: CASSETVNTEAFF. V is TRBV21-1 and J is TRBJ1-1; no DNA check was done on the table's D call, TRBD1. TRBV21-1 is labeled a pseudogene. CDR3 length equals 13 residues.

The sample holds one count of this clone. The chain carries TRBV21-1 and TRBJ2-7; the table's TRBD2 call for D was not verified on the DNA. TRBV21-1 represents a pseudogene. CDR3 length equals 14 residues. The CDR3 spells CASSTTSVAYEQYF. CDR3 DNA sequence: TGTGCCAGCAGCACGACTAGCGTTGCCTACGAGCAGTACTTC.

This rearrangement joins TRBV29-1 to TRBJ2-3; D is possibly TRBD1 (7 bases). Germline assignment: CDR1 SQVTM and CDR2 ANQGSEA. CDR3 length: 14 residues. The germline V and J ends were trimmed by 6 bases and 0 bases, with 13 bases remaining between them. The CDR3 loop reads CSVEGQTSTDTQYF. As DNA, the CDR3 is TGCAGCGTGGAGGGACAGACTAGCACAGATACGCAGTATTTT.

The chain carries TRBV11-3 and TRBJ2-7; D is perhaps TRBD1 (5 bases). CDR3 length: 13 residues. The germline V gene has CDR1 SGHNT and CDR2 YENEEA. Trimming removed 1 base at V and 4 bases at J, with 8 bases between. The CDR3 DNA sequence: TGTGCCAGCAGCTTAGGGACAAATTACGAGCAGTACTTC. It encodes CASSLGTNYEQYF.

This clone was detected a few times. The chain recombines TRBV7-9 with TRBJ2-1; 12 bases agree with TRBD2. Germline CDR1 SEHNR, CDR2 FQNEAQ (reference sequence). J was trimmed by 7 bases and V by 3 bases; bases with no gene match: 1. This CDR3 is built from 14 residues. CDR3 coding DNA: TGTGCCAGCAGCTTGACTAGCGGGGGAAATGAGCAGTTCTTC. It translates to CASSLTSGGNEQFF.

The chain links TRBV6-5 to TRBJ2-7, with 9 bases fitting TRBD1. The CDR3 covers 14 residues. CDR1 MNHEY and CDR2 SVGAGI come from the germline V gene. The junction had 4 bases not matched to a gene; V was cut back by 2 bases and J by 5 bases. CDR3 protein: CASSYRDRDNEQYF. The DNA for the CDR3 is TGTGCCAGCAGTTACCGGGACAGGGACAACGAGCAGTACTTC.